The rows below give T cell receptor beta chains drawn from one sample of a study of preoperative IRX-2 immunotherapy in early breast cancer. Here immunoSEQ multiplex PCR was the method, and the copy in TCRdb shows in-frame clones only, minus some. This table holds approximately 11,000 clones, around 86% found once. The specimen was lymph node tissue, collected before IRX-2 immunotherapy. The receptors here all came from a human donor with breast cancer. Both conserved end residues are trimmed from each CDR3.

J: TRBJ2-5; V: TRBV18; CDR3: ASSPGGQETQY
J: TRBJ2-4; V: TRBV7-7; CDR3: ASSFTTSGRAGSKNIQY
J: TRBJ1-2; V: TRBV6-8; CDR3: ASSSAEHFNYGYT
J: TRBJ2-1; V: TRBV27; CDR3: ATGTPSGDYNEQF
J: TRBJ2-2; V: TRBV11-3; CDR3: ASSPDGDTGELF
J: TRBJ2-2; V: TRBV6-4; CDR3: ASSENGELF
J: TRBJ2-2; V: TRBV11-3; CDR3: ASSPGTSGSNTGELF
J: TRBJ2-5; V: TRBV19; CDR3: ASSLTWTSGRRLETQY
J: TRBJ2-7; V: TRBV18; CDR3: ASSQTGIYEQY
J: TRBJ2-7; V: TRBV11-1; CDR3: ASSLSAEPTYEQY
J: TRBJ2-2; V: TRBV11-3; CDR3: ASSFDGLNTGELF
J: TRBJ1-2; V: TRBV11-3; CDR3: ASSFVVRGVYGYT
J: TRBJ1-5; V: TRBV6-8; CDR3: ASIGDPRNQPQH
J: TRBJ2-2; V: TRBV19; CDR3: ASSRNTGELF
J: TRBJ1-2; V: TRBV30; CDR3: AWSWTGQGDGYT
J: TRBJ2-2; V: TRBV6-8; CDR3: ASSYAEGTNTGELF
J: TRBJ2-2; V: TRBV18; CDR3: ASSVQGALAGELF
J: TRBJ2-7; V: TRBV27; CDR3: ASSARPGQDLSYEQY
J: TRBJ1-4; V: TRBV14; CDR3: ASSVEGATNEKLF
J: TRBJ1-3; V: TRBV11-3; CDR3: ASRKPRVSTGNTIY
J: TRBJ2-3; V: TRBV12-5; CDR3: ASGLEAGAPDTQY
J: TRBJ2-7; V: TRBV28; CDR3: ASSSGLYEQY
J: TRBJ1-1; V: TRBV5-1; CDR3: ASSLAGTGGNTEAF
J: TRBJ2-2; V: TRBV5-1; CDR3: ASSLGARGTGELF
J: TRBJ1-5; V: TRBV5-1; CDR3: ASSLGEGTLGYQPQH
J: TRBJ1-2; V: TRBV6-4; CDR3: ASSEPRGPIYGYT
J: TRBJ2-7; V: TRBV6-8; CDR3: ASRSPPGQGAYEQY
J: TRBJ2-6; V: TRBV28; CDR3: ASRQYSGANVLT
J: TRBJ2-2; V: TRBV6-4; CDR3: ASSDMTGVGTGELF
J: TRBJ1-3; V: TRBV5-1; CDR3: ASSLATGATGNTIY
J: TRBJ1-4; V: TRBV11-3; CDR3: ASSSSGTGGKLF
J: TRBJ2-6; V: TRBV25-1; CDR3: ASTPGGAGANVLT
J: TRBJ2-1; V: TRBV19; CDR3: ASSRGWDEQF
J: TRBJ1-2; V: TRBV19; CDR3: ASSIPGFGYT
J: TRBJ1-2; V: TRBV28; CDR3: ASSLFSTEGYGYT
J: TRBJ2-7; V: TRBV6-8; CDR3: ASSRRDRVIGEQY
J: TRBJ2-7; V: TRBV6-8; CDR3: ASSYSSALSSYEQY
J: TRBJ1-4; V: TRBV11-3; CDR3: ASSPGKTNEKLF
J: TRBJ1-1; V: TRBV18; CDR3: ASSPGVGGEGGAF
J: TRBJ2-3; V: TRBV6-8; CDR3: ASSLREYGTQY
J: TRBJ2-1; V: TRBV29-1; CDR3: SVGAEYNEQF